A selection of T cell receptor beta chains follows, all from one sample in a study of technical replicates of blood from a few donors. Clones were read by immunoSEQ multiplex PCR, and TCRdb kept only the in-frame ones, dropping some. This sample has around 71,000 clones, with more than 90% found just once. What was sequenced was T cells isolated from PBMCs. Receptors were obtained from a human donor in good health. The CDR3 runs from the conserved cysteine through the conserved F or W. Fields, in order: V gene, D gene, clone size, J gene, CDR3 DNA, CDR3 protein. The D gene is left open where the match is weak. Size values are once, few and many counts, or a class for expanded clones, and some rows have none.

v_gene: TRBV5-1
d_gene: NA
abundance: NA
j_gene: TRBJ2-3
CDR3nt: TGCGCCAGCAGCTCGGGTTACCACTCAGATACGCAGTATTTT
CDR3aa: CASSSGYHSDTQYF

v_gene: TRBV11-3
d_gene: NA
abundance: once
j_gene: TRBJ1-4
CDR3nt: TGTGCCAGCAGCTTAGCGGGACTCCAGCAAAGTGAAAAACTGTTTTTT
CDR3aa: CASSLAGLQQSEKLFF

v_gene: TRBV2
d_gene: TRBD1
abundance: NA
j_gene: TRBJ2-7
CDR3nt: TGTGCCCTAATTCCGGGACAGGGGCTGTACGAGCAGTACTTC
CDR3aa: CALIPGQGLYEQYF

v_gene: TRBV4-1
d_gene: NA
abundance: NA
j_gene: TRBJ2-1
CDR3nt: TGCGCCAGCAGCCAAGTGTTGGAGACGGCCTACAATGAGCAGTTCTTC
CDR3aa: CASSQVLETAYNEQFF

v_gene: TRBV27
d_gene: NA
abundance: NA
j_gene: TRBJ1-2
CDR3nt: TGTGCCAGCAGTGCCGGGTCCTCCTTCTATGGCTACACCTTC
CDR3aa: CASSAGSSFYGYTF

v_gene: TRBV2
d_gene: TRBD2
abundance: NA
j_gene: TRBJ2-5
CDR3nt: TGTGCCAGCAGTGTGGTCCAGGGAGGGTTTATGGAGACCCAGTACTTC
CDR3aa: CASSVVQGGFMETQYF

v_gene: TRBV7-2
d_gene: NA
abundance: once
j_gene: TRBJ2-5
CDR3nt: TGTGCCAGCAATATCTACTTACCGGGAGCGGAGACCCAGTACTTC
CDR3aa: CASNIYLPGAETQYF

v_gene: TRBV29-1
d_gene: TRBD1
abundance: NA
j_gene: TRBJ1-2
CDR3nt: TGCAGCGTTGGGGACAGGGGTGGAGGCTACACCTTC
CDR3aa: CSVGDRGGGYTF

v_gene: TRBV5-1
d_gene: NA
abundance: NA
j_gene: TRBJ1-3
CDR3nt: TGCGCCAGCCACCTCGGGGTGCAAGGAAACACCATATATTTT
CDR3aa: CASHLGVQGNTIYF

v_gene: TRBV30
d_gene: NA
abundance: NA
j_gene: TRBJ2-1
CDR3nt: TGTGCCTGGACGGCTAGTCCTTACAATGAGCAGTTCTTC
CDR3aa: CAWTASPYNEQFF

v_gene: TRBV2
d_gene: NA
abundance: NA
j_gene: TRBJ2-2
CDR3nt: TGTGCCAGCAGTGAACGGTTCGCGAACACCGGGGAGCTGTTTTTT
CDR3aa: CASSERFANTGELFF

v_gene: TRBV5-1
d_gene: TRBD1
abundance: NA
j_gene: TRBJ2-7
CDR3nt: TGCGCCAGCAGCTTGTCGACAGGGGAGGAGTACGAGCAGTACTTC
CDR3aa: CASSLSTGEEYEQYF

v_gene: TRBV6-5
d_gene: TRBD2
abundance: NA
j_gene: TRBJ2-1
CDR3nt: TGTGCCAGCAGAACCGGGACTAGCTCACACAATGAGCAGTTCTTC
CDR3aa: CASRTGTSSHNEQFF

v_gene: TRBV29-1
d_gene: NA
abundance: NA
j_gene: TRBJ2-5
CDR3nt: TGCAGCGTTTCCACAGGGCCAAGTTTCATCGAGACCCAGTACTTC
CDR3aa: CSVSTGPSFIETQYF

v_gene: TRBV11-3
d_gene: NA
abundance: NA
j_gene: TRBJ1-1
CDR3nt: TGTGCCAGCAGCTTCGTATTGGGACAACCTCACACTGAAGCTTTCTTT
CDR3aa: CASSFVLGQPHTEAFF

v_gene: TRBV10-3
d_gene: NA
abundance: NA
j_gene: TRBJ2-5
CDR3nt: TGTGCCATCGGCAAGTCAGGGGAGCTACAAGAGACCCAGTACTTC
CDR3aa: CAIGKSGELQETQYF

v_gene: TRBV11-2
d_gene: TRBD1
abundance: NA
j_gene: TRBJ2-7
CDR3nt: TGTGCCAGCAGCTTCGACAGGGAAAACGAGCAGTACTTC
CDR3aa: CASSFDRENEQYF

v_gene: TRBV5-1
d_gene: TRBD2
abundance: NA
j_gene: TRBJ2-1
CDR3nt: TGCGCCAGCAGCTTACCGCGGGGGGAGGGTTACAGGAATGAGCAGTTCTTC
CDR3aa: CASSLPRGEGYRNEQFF

v_gene: TRBV5-6
d_gene: NA
abundance: once
j_gene: TRBJ2-2
CDR3nt: TGTGCCAGCACCGAGACCGGGGAGCTGTTTTTT
CDR3aa: CASTETGELFF

v_gene: TRBV30
d_gene: NA
abundance: once
j_gene: TRBJ1-1
CDR3nt: TGTGCCTGGAGTATATCCGACACTGAAGCTTTCTTT
CDR3aa: CAWSISDTEAFF

v_gene: TRBV30
d_gene: TRBD1
abundance: NA
j_gene: TRBJ1-1
CDR3nt: TGTGCCTGGAGCTTTTACAGGGGATCTGAAGCTTTCTTT
CDR3aa: CAWSFYRGSEAFF

v_gene: TRBV6-1
d_gene: TRBD2
abundance: once
j_gene: TRBJ2-7
CDR3nt: TGTGCCAGCAGTGAACGGCAGGGGTTTAGCGGGAGGGCCAACGAGCAGTACTTC
CDR3aa: CASSERQGFSGRANEQYF

v_gene: TRBV27
d_gene: TRBD1
abundance: NA
j_gene: TRBJ1-1
CDR3nt: TGTGCCAGCAGTCCCCCAGGGGGCGGCACTGAAGCTTTCTTT
CDR3aa: CASSPPGGGTEAFF